Presented here are 17 T cell receptor beta chains from one specimen sequenced in a study of cytomegalovirus exposure and HLA in healthy donors (dated by TCRdb to about 2017). The library was obtained by the immunoSEQ multiplex PCR assay. The multiplex PCR relied on a mix of 60 forward primers for TCR Vbeta segments and 13 reverse primers for TCR Jbeta segments. TCRdb re-hosts the immuneACCESS table, in-frame sequences only. Its copies lack some clones; in the studies checked, an unresolved V gene accounts for under half of them, and the cause for the rest is not known. This sample has about 190,000 clones in its table, and approximately 80% of those were observed once. Clones ranked in the top ten supply 4.5% to 7.5% of the sample. The sample comprised PBMCs. The receptors derive from a woman aged 25 to 45 in good health and CMV-seropositive.

The DNA of the CDR3 is TGTGCCAGCAGCTTAGTCGTCGGGACATCTGGAAACACCATATATTTT. It yields the protein CASSLVVGTSGNTIYF. The chain links TRBV7-9 to TRBJ1-3; TRBD1 might be the D (6 bases). The CDR3 is made up of 16 amino acids. The germline V gene has CDR1 SEHNR and CDR2 FQNEAQ (reference sequence). V lost 1 base and J 1 base, leaving 11 bases between the germline ends.

The chain combines TRBV11-2 with TRBJ2-3; TRBD2 matches at 10 bases. Losses at the gene ends were 4 bases for V and 7 bases for J; bases not matched to a gene: 14. The germline V gene encodes CDR1 SGHAT and CDR2 FQNNGV. This CDR3 contains 17 residues. The CDR3 DNA reads as TGTGCCAGCAGCTGCCCTGAGGAGCGGGAGGGCCAATATACGCAGTATTTT. Protein product: CASSCPEEREGQYTQYF.

This clone was observed a handful of times. V usage is TRBV6-6 and J usage is TRBJ2-5; TRBD2 aligns across 8 bases. The CDR3 sequence is 14 residues long. V lost 7 bases, J lost 1 base, and 5 bases stayed unmatched. The V gene's germline CDR1 is MNHNY and CDR2 SVGAGI (reference sequence). As DNA, the CDR3 is TGTGCCAGCACCCGCGGGGGGATCCAAGAGACCCAGTACTTC. As protein: CASTRGGIQETQYF.

The chain carries TRBV19 and TRBJ1-6, with TRBD1 matching 8 bases. J was trimmed by 12 bases and V by 6 bases; bases with no gene match: 4. Germline V gene data show CDR1 as LNHDA and CDR2 as SQIVND (reference sequence). The CDR3 runs to 12 residues. The CDR3 here is CASRPGQGPLHF. Here the CDR3 DNA reads TGTGCCAGTAGACCAGGACAGGGACCCCTCCACTTT.

The chain is built from TRBV5-1 and TRBJ1-3; D call uncertain. V lost 4 bases to trimming and J lost 2 bases, with 10 bases between them. The length of the CDR3 is 14 residues. The germline V gene encodes CDR1 SGHRS and CDR2 YFSETQ. CDR3 nucleotides: TGCGCCAGCAGCCCGGCGGGGACTGGAAACACCATATATTTT. This sequence encodes CASSPAGTGNTIYF. The full variable domain, its missing parts supplied by reference TRBV5-1 and TRBJ1-3, is KAGVTQTPRYLIKTRGQQVTLSCSPISGHRSVSWYQQTPGQGLQFLFEYFSETQRNKGNFPGRFSGRQFSNSRSEMNVSTLELGDSALYLCASSPAGTGNTIYFGEGSWLTVV.

The gene calls are TRBV6-1 and TRBJ2-4, with TRBD2 as a possible D gene (6 bases). The CDR3 contains 13 residues. Germline CDR1 is MNHNS and CDR2 is SASEGT. V shed 3 bases and J shed 13 bases, with 16 bases lying between them. The CDR3 bases are TGTGCCAGCAGTGAGGACTATAGATCTTCCCAGTACTTC. Translated, it gives CASSEDYRSSQYF.

Turning to this clone: One junction end disagrees with the germline gene, perhaps due to a read error. The J gene is TRBJ2-1, the V gene TRBV27; 9 positions match TRBD2. Per germline, CDR1 MNHEY and CDR2 SMNVEV (reference sequence). This CDR3 spans 12 amino acids. CDR3 residues: CASSLLAGDLLF. CDR3 coding DNA: TGTGCCAGCAGTCTATTAGCGGGAGACTTACTCTTC.

V usage is TRBV11-3 and J usage is TRBJ2-1; 11 bases are shared with TRBD2. The CDR3 totals 14 residues. Germline V gives CDR1 SGHNT, CDR2 YENEEA. Trimming removed 3 bases from V and 6 bases from J; junction bases left unmatched: 1. CDR3 sequence: CASSLTSGVNEQFF. Here the CDR3 DNA reads TGTGCCAGCAGCTTGACTAGCGGGGTCAATGAGCAGTTCTTC.

This chain joins TRBV28 and TRBJ1-4, with TRBD1 as a possible D gene (6 bases). This CDR3 has 15 residues. V shed 1 base and J shed 5 bases, with 11 bases lying between them. The germline V gene has CDR1 MDHEN and CDR2 SYDVKM. In DNA, the CDR3 is TGTGCCAGCAGTTTATTCGGACAGAAAAATGAAAAACTGTTTTTT. Translating it yields CASSLFGQKNEKLFF.

The genes are TRBV27 and TRBJ2-3; a weak D match, TRBD1 (6 bases). The CDR3 runs 16 residues. V lost 5 bases to trimming and J lost 3 bases, with 18 bases between them. From germline, CDR1 is MNHEY and CDR2 SMNVEV (reference sequence). The CDR3 DNA sequence: TGTGCCAGCAGTCCCGGGACACCCTGGGTGACAGATACGCAGTATTTT. This encodes CASSPGTPWVTDTQYF.

This chain joins TRBV6-5 and TRBJ1-1; 7 bases are shared with TRBD1. The CDR3 is 11 residues long. The V gene's germline CDR1 is MNHEY and CDR2 SVGAGI. J lost 11 bases, V lost 6 bases, and 6 bases had no gene match. For the CDR3, the DNA is TGTGCCAGCAGGACAGGGTGGGTGGCTTTCTTT. Encoded protein: CASRTGWVAFF.

V gene TRBV19 combines with J gene TRBJ1-2; 8 bases are a match to TRBD1. The CDR3 has 14 amino acids. The trim removed 6 bases at V and 3 bases at J, leaving 6 bases unmatched. Germline CDR1 is LNHDA and CDR2 is SQIVND (reference sequence). The CDR3 sequence: CASRPGGAHYGYTF. In DNA form, the CDR3 reads TGTGCCAGTAGACCAGGGGGCGCACACTATGGCTACACCTTC.

The chain uses TRBV6-5 and TRBJ2-2; possible D gene TRBD2, 5 bases. The CDR3 covers 13 residues. CDR1 and CDR2 from the germline V gene are MNHEY and SVGAGI. Trimming pared 7 bases from V and 4 bases from J, leaving 10 bases between. The CDR3 bases are TGTGCCAGCACGGAAGGACTCACCGGGGAGCTGTTTTTT. It codes for CASTEGLTGELFF.

The CDR3 spells CASTRGTGKGYTF. CDR3 sequence (DNA): TGTGCCAGCACGCGCGGGACAGGAAAAGGCTACACCTTC. This rearrangement joins TRBV6-5 to TRBJ1-2, with 8 bases that match TRBD1. The CDR3 is 13 amino acids. After removal of 7 bases from V and 8 bases from J, the junction contained 9 bases not matched to a gene. Per germline, CDR1 MNHEY and CDR2 SVGAGI.

V usage is TRBV5-1 and J usage is TRBJ1-3; TRBD1 agrees at 9 bases. The ends lost 0 bases at V and 0 bases at J; junction bases unmatched: 7. Looked up from germline, CDR1 is SGHRS and CDR2 is YFSETQ. The CDR3 extends over 18 amino acids. The CDR3 is CASSLGSGQGISGNTIYF. The CDR3 bases are TGCGCCAGCAGCTTGGGTAGCGGACAGGGGATCTCTGGAAACACCATATATTTT. Looking up the rest from reference TRBV5-1 and TRBJ1-3 gives the full variable domain: KAGVTQTPRYLIKTRGQQVTLSCSPISGHRSVSWYQQTPGQGLQFLFEYFSETQRNKGNFPGRFSGRQFSNSRSEMNVSTLELGDSALYLCASSLGSGQGISGNTIYFGEGSWLTVV.

The chain recombines TRBV4-3 with TRBJ1-2; 7 bases are a match to TRBD1. This CDR3 spans 15 amino acids. Germline V gives CDR1 LGHNA, CDR2 YSLEER. The junction had 9 bases not matched to a gene; V was cut back by 4 bases and J by 4 bases. The CDR3 protein is CASSLDLRQGYGYTF. The CDR3 coding sequence is TGCGCCAGCAGCCTCGACCTGAGACAGGGCTATGGCTACACCTTC.

This clone was seen a few times. The chain is built from TRBV6-1 and TRBJ2-1; weak D call: TRBD1 (6 bases). There are 15 residues in the CDR3. V lost 0 bases, J lost 3 bases, and 9 bases lay in between. The germline V gene has CDR1 MNHNS and CDR2 SASEGT. In DNA, the CDR3 is TGTGCCAGCAGTGAAGCCCAGGGGCTCTACAATGAGCAGTTCTTC. As protein: CASSEAQGLYNEQFF.